This entry lists 12 T cell receptor beta chains sequenced from one sample in a study of T cells in Graves' hyperthyroidism and ophthalmopathy. Amplification targeted TCR beta CDR3 regions from RNA transcripts. A first-round RT-PCR of the TCR CDR3 used the HTBI primer set. Using its own MiXCR run on the multiplex PCR reads, TCRdb lists one record per CDR3 protein. In the table there are more than 350,000 distinct CDR3 sequences, 17% of which are singletons. The sequenced sample was blood. These receptors all come from a woman aged 30 to 39 with Graves' hyperthyroidism that later progressed to Graves' ophthalmopathy.

This clonotype came up many times. V usage is TRBV27 and J usage is TRBJ1-2; D might be TRBD1 (6 bases). The germline V gene has CDR1 MNHEY and CDR2 SMNVEV (reference sequence). V was cut by 7 bases and J by 7 bases, with 22 bases left in between. This CDR3 has 15 amino acids. The CDR3 sequence: CASTPVGGGFFGYTF. DNA of the CDR3: TGTGCCAGCACTCCCGTAGGGGGGGGCTTCTTTGGCTACACCTTC.

At least ten counts were recorded for this clonotype. J is TRBJ2-7 and V is TRBV27; D is perhaps TRBD2 (7 bases). Germline lookup yields CDR1 MNHEY and CDR2 SMNVEV (reference sequence). This CDR3 contains 13 residues. V was clipped by 5 bases and J by 3 bases, with 11 bases between them. CDR3 sequence reads: CASSIGGHYEQYF. The CDR3 DNA reads TGTGCCAGCAGTATCGGGGGGCACTACGAGCAGTACTTC.

This clonotype showed up many times. This chain links TRBV10-3 with TRBJ2-5; D unresolved. The V and J ends lost 0 bases and 3 bases respectively, with 14 bases between them. CDR3 length: 16 residues. Germline CDR1 is ENHRY and CDR2 is SYGVKD. The CDR3 loop is CAISESDLNIEETQYF. The CDR3 region has the DNA TGTGCCATCAGTGAGTCAGATTTGAACATAGAAGAGACCCAGTACTTC.

This clonotype was detected only a few times. The chain recombines TRBV5-6 with TRBJ2-1; 8 bases are shared with TRBD1. The CDR3 runs to 16 residues. Germline lookup yields CDR1 SGHDT and CDR2 YYEEEE. J was trimmed by 7 bases and V by 4 bases; bases with no gene match: 13. This CDR3 is CASSQGQGRSENEQFF. CDR3 DNA sequence: TGTGCCAGCAGCCAAGGACAGGGTCGATCCGAGAATGAGCAGTTCTTC.

This clonotype was counted ten times or more. The chain recombines TRBV28 with TRBJ2-7, with 9 bases aligning to TRBD2. V lost 5 bases, J lost 5 bases, and 10 bases stayed unmatched. This CDR3 is built from 15 residues. Per germline, CDR1 MDHEN and CDR2 SYDVKM. The CDR3: CASSRTFSGRNEQYF. The CDR3 nucleotides are TGTGCCAGCAGTCGCACCTTCAGCGGGAGGAACGAGCAGTACTTC. Filled out from reference TRBV28 and TRBJ2-7, the complete variable domain reads DVKVTQSSRYLVKRTGEKVFLECVQDMDHENMFWYRQDPGLGLRLIYFSYDVKMKEKGDIPEGYSVSREKKERFSLILESASTNQTSMYLCASSRTFSGRNEQYFGPGTRLTVT.

Only a few counts were recorded for this clonotype. This chain uses TRBV6-1 with TRBJ2-2; D gene uncertain. Trimming pared 7 bases from V and 4 bases from J, leaving 19 bases between. The CDR3 contains 16 residues. Germline CDR1 and CDR2: MNHNS and SASEGT. The CDR3 loop reads CASNPKAALATGELFF. The CDR3 DNA reads as TGTGCCAGCAATCCTAAGGCTGCGTTAGCCACCGGGGAGCTGTTTTTT.

This clonotype was recorded at least ten times. V gene TRBV30 combines with J gene TRBJ2-7, with D perhaps matching TRBD2 (6 bases). CDR3 length: 12 amino acids. Looked up from germline, CDR1 is GTSNPN and CDR2 is SVGIG (reference sequence). The ends were cut back, 7 bases at V and 4 bases at J, with 14 bases in the middle. The CDR3 loop reads CASGDGTYEQYF. The CDR3, as DNA: TGTGCCTCCGGAGACGGGACTTACGAGCAGTACTTC.

This clonotype was seen ten or more times. The chain carries TRBV20-1 and TRBJ2-7, with 8 bases identical to TRBD2. Germline assignment: CDR1 DFQATT and CDR2 SNEGSKA (reference sequence). J was trimmed by 2 bases and V by 1 base; bases with no gene match: 4. This CDR3 comprises 14 residues. CDR3: CSARGRRGAYEQYF. As DNA, the CDR3 is TGCAGTGCTAGAGGGAGGCGGGGGGCCTACGAGCAGTACTTC.

The V call is TRBV6-2 or TRBV6-3, the J call TRBJ2-3, with D possibly called TRBD1 or TRBD2 (6 bases each). This CDR3 contains 15 residues. Trimming pared 5 bases from V and 2 bases from J, leaving 14 bases between. Germline CDR1 reads MNHEY; CDR2 reads SVGEGT. The CDR3 coding sequence is TGTGCCAGCAGTGCTTGGGGGGCAAACACAGATACGCAGTATTTT. It is translated as CASSAWGANTDTQYF.

This clonotype was counted ten times or more. The rearrangement links TRBV27 to TRBJ2-2; 7 bases fit TRBD1. The germline V gene has CDR1 MNHEY and CDR2 SMNVEV (reference sequence). The V segment lost 10 bases and the J segment 4 bases; nucleotides outside the gene matches: 12. The CDR3 runs to 15 residues. CDR3 loop: CATKTGVQGTGELFF. CDR3 coding DNA: TGTGCCACCAAAACAGGGGTACAAGGCACCGGGGAGCTGTTTTTT.

About this clonotype itself: One base away lies a much larger clone, so this may be a sequencing read error. This chain connects TRBV28 to TRBJ2-1; 9 nucleotides line up with TRBD2. The CDR3 runs to 15 residues. Germline CDR1 reads MDHEN; CDR2 reads SYDVKM. The CDR3 region is CASSRSGGPYNEQLF. In DNA form, the CDR3 reads TGTGCCAGCAGTCGAAGCGGGGGGCCGTACAATGAGCAGCTCTTC.

This clonotype showed up many times. The V and J genes are TRBV5-1 and TRBJ2-3, with D possibly TRBD1 on 5 matching bases. The V end lost 2 bases, the J end lost 0 bases, and 10 bases lay between the germline ends. The CDR3 is 15 amino acids. Germline-derived CDR1 and CDR2 are SGHRS and YFSETQ. Here the CDR3 reads CASSFRDRSTDTQYF. The CDR3 nucleotides read TGCGCCAGCAGCTTTAGAGACAGAAGCACAGATACGCAGTATTTT. The entire variable domain, with the rest obtained from reference TRBV5-1 and TRBJ2-3, is as follows: KAGVTQTPRYLIKTRGQQVTLSCSPISGHRSVSWYQQTPGQGLQFLFEYFSETQRNKGNFPGRFSGRQFSNSRSEMNVSTLELGDSALYLCASSFRDRSTDTQYFGPGTRLTVL.